What follows describes a single TCR beta chain. Its recognized antigen is unknown. Per-base quality was not reported, and no clone a single base away is much larger than it. The data are from a study of blood T cells in healthy people across ages (dated by TCRdb to about 2015). About the full investigation: In model experiments, template switching captured roughly one uniquely barcoded TCR beta cDNA molecule for every two T cells. To track age-related changes in TCR beta repertoire diversity, the study relied on deep sequencing normalized with unique cDNA molecular identifiers. The donors were divided into four age groups: young (average approximately 17 years), middle-aged (approximately 39), aged (62) and long-lived (nearly 85). To avoid experimental bias, donors of different ages were randomly spread across the sequencing lanes. Using the same blood draw, the study looked at two additional independent replicas of 1 million unique cDNA reads for two donors, one aged 18 to 30 and the other aged 80 or older.

The CDR3 holds 14 amino acids from the cysteine to the phenylalanine. Just CDR3 DNA is preserved here, 42 bases in frame from base 1. Based on the germline V gene, the CDR1 and CDR2 sequences are KGHDR and SFDVKD. Here V drops 9 bases and J drops 0 bases, and the junction holds 2 bases not matched to any gene. Libraries came from 5' RACE. The sequencer listed for this sample is Illumina HiSeq 2500. A second roughly 6 to 12 cycle PCR used a sample-barcoded 5' primer and a J-beta primer mix. A unique molecular identifier was introduced onto each TCR beta cDNA molecule by a template-switch 5' adaptor carrying 12 random nucleotides. Each sample yielded at least 2.5 million CDR3-containing paired-end reads. First-strand cDNA was synthesized from all RNA with the Mint cDNA synthesis kit, primed by a TRBC-specific oligonucleotide. Following uracil-DNA glycosylase treatment, all cDNA underwent a first 18-cycle PCR with the universal primers M1SS and BC2_uni_R. Regarding the original processing steps: Each sample was normalized by randomly selecting 1 million high-quality reads, each carrying a distinct molecular identifier. Reads sharing molecular identifiers were discarded rather than binned into consensus sequences. MiTCR, run with a Q25 quality threshold and the strictest error-elimination algorithm, handled CDR3 identification, clonotype clustering and error correction. A nonparametric unseen species model using Euler transformation provided a lower-bound estimate of total TCR beta diversity. TCRdb took the public reads, trimmed them with fastp at Q25, ran MiXCR for clone calling and kept in-frame beta chains. Rows merge per CDR3 protein into single entries with the most common DNA and genes. These V and J calls are TCRdb output, not the study's own analysis. The sample table holds about 670,000 distinct CDR3 sequences, of which over 40% were seen once. Together, the top ten hold around 30% of the sample.

Donors were 39 systemically healthy Caucasian individuals from Russia aged about 6 to 100 years. Approximately 9.3 milliliters of peripheral blood were collected from each donor into EDTA-treated Vacutainer tubes. Ficoll-Paque density-gradient centrifugation was used to isolate PBMCs, with at least 7 million obtained per sample. Trizol reagent was used to extract total RNA from the PBMCs, yielding at least 6 micrograms per sample. The percentages of naive CD45RAhigh/CD27high T cells were determined by flow cytometry on a PBMC aliquot from every donor. On the study overall, not on this receptor specifically: Estimates of total diversity based on one million sequenced T cells were regarded as lower bounds and as underestimates. A strong correlation was found between observed TCR beta diversity and the percentage of naive T cells measured by flow cytometry. As age increased, observed TCR beta diversity per million T cells dropped in a roughly linear way, and a significant reduction was already evident by age around 41. Because donor CMV infection status was unknown, age-related changes in expanded clonotypes were potentially confounded. Since profiling was done on bulk unsorted PBMCs, naive and antigen-experienced compartments could not be conclusively compared. Compared with the aged group, the long-lived group had more naive CD4+ T cells, fewer expanded clones and increased TCR diversity, a pattern suggesting age selection.

The rearranged chain carries TRBV24-1 and TRBJ1-5; TRBD1 fits 9 bases in the junction. Input material: blood. The sequence derives from an elderly man in good health. The nucleotide sequence reads TGTGCCACCGGACAGGGGCTTAGCAATCAGCCCCAGCATTTT. Protein translation: CATGQGLSNQPQHF.